A selection of T cell receptor beta chains follows, all from one sample in a study of Ad26.COV2.S vaccination and SARS-CoV-2 variants. Sequencing used immunoSEQ multiplex PCR; TCRdb keeps in-frame clones, though not all of them. The sample contains several thousand clones, 84% of which appear only once. The material was peripheral blood, obtained after recovery from COVID-19. The receptors come from a human donor who had recovered from COVID-19. Both conserved end residues are part of each CDR3. D genes are given only for firm matches. Size is stated for part of the rows, as once, few or many counts, or as a class when the clone is expanded.

D gene	clone size	V gene	J gene	CDR3 protein	CDR3 DNA
NA	NA	TRBV14	TRBJ1-3	CASSLSGTGNTIYF	TGTGCCAGCAGCCTATCAGGGACTGGAAACACCATATATTTT
NA	NA	TRBV9	TRBJ2-7	CATPGQGNYEQYF	TGTGCCACCCCGGGGCAGGGGAACTACGAGCAGTACTTC
NA	NA	TRBV6-6	TRBJ1-1	CASSFGWGARTEAFF	TGTGCCAGCAGTTTTGGATGGGGGGCGCGAACTGAAGCTTTCTTT
NA	NA	TRBV7-9	TRBJ1-3	CASSPRGVGSSAGNTIYF	TGTGCCAGCAGCCCTAGAGGGGTGGGATCGAGCGCTGGAAACACCATATATTTT
NA	NA	TRBV7-9	TRBJ1-4	CASSFTGGLDEKLFF	TGTGCCAGCAGCTTCACGGGGGGCCTTGATGAAAAACTGTTTTTT
TRBD1	NA	TRBV7-7	TRBJ2-1	CASSAPKGTGHYNEQFF	TGTGCTAGCAGCGCTCCCAAAGGGACAGGCCACTACAATGAGCAGTTCTTC
NA	NA	TRBV11-2	TRBJ2-5	CASSRHNQETQYF	TGTGCCAGCAGCCGTCATAACCAAGAGACCCAGTACTTC
TRBD1	once	TRBV19	TRBJ1-2	CASKNNRGSNYGYTF	TGTGCCAGTAAAAATAACAGGGGGTCCAACTATGGCTACACCTTC
TRBD1	NA	TRBV28	TRBJ1-5	CATHHTGDNQPQHF	TGTGCCACCCACCACACAGGGGACAATCAGCCCCAGCATTTT
NA	NA	TRBV27	TRBJ1-5	CASSSSGGRGSFSNQPQHF	TGTGCCAGCAGTTCCTCCGGGGGTCGGGGGAGTTTTAGCAATCAGCCCCAGCATTTT
NA	NA	TRBV5-1	TRBJ1-6	CASSLGGEAPLHF	TGCGCCAGCAGCTTGGGCGGGGAAGCACCCCTCCACTTT
TRBD1	NA	TRBV9	TRBJ1-2	CASSVGAGTGEYYGYTF	TGTGCCAGCAGCGTAGGGGCTGGGACAGGGGAATACTATGGCTACACCTTC
NA	NA	TRBV4-3	TRBJ1-6	CASSQEAGFSYNSPLHF	TGCGCCAGCAGCCAAGAGGCGGGTTTCTCCTATAATTCACCCCTCCACTTT
NA	few	TRBV30	TRBJ1-5	CAWSVGRGANQPQHF	TGTGCCTGGAGTGTAGGCCGGGGGGCGAATCAGCCCCAGCATTTT
TRBD2	NA	TRBV5-1	TRBJ2-1	CASSPTAGGYNEQFF	TGCGCCAGCAGCCCGACAGCGGGGGGGTACAATGAGCAGTTCTTC
NA	NA	TRBV2	TRBJ2-3	CASSVSREWMDTQYF	TGTGCCAGCAGTGTGTCGAGAGAGTGGATGGATACGCAGTATTTT
TRBD2	NA	TRBV5-4	TRBJ2-3	CASSSSFSGGPSTDTQYF	TGTGCCAGCAGCTCCTCTTTCAGCGGGGGGCCTAGCACAGATACGCAGTATTTT
TRBD2	few	TRBV5-5	TRBJ2-1	CASSPTSGGHNEQFF	TGTGCCAGCAGCCCAACTAGCGGGGGCCACAATGAGCAGTTCTTC
TRBD1	NA	TRBV5-1	TRBJ1-6	CASSRTGNNSPLHF	TGCGCCAGCAGCCGGACAGGGAATAATTCACCCCTCCACTTT
TRBD1	NA	TRBV28	TRBJ1-6	CASRLDREVSPLHF	TGTGCCAGCAGGCTCGACAGGGAGGTTTCACCCCTCCACTTT
NA	NA	TRBV30	TRBJ2-2	CAWSVLGAGELFF	TGTGCCTGGAGTGTACTAGGGGCCGGGGAGCTGTTTTTT
NA	NA	TRBV4-3	TRBJ2-1	CASSLDTREQFF	TGCGCCAGCAGCCTCGACACACGAGAGCAGTTCTTC
NA	NA	TRBV3-1/TRBV3-2	TRBJ1-5	CASSQGEVKSQPQHF	TGTGCCAGCAGCCAAGGGGAGGTGAAATCTCAGCCCCAGCATTTT
NA	once	TRBV9	TRBJ2-2	CASSVAALLNERELFF	TGTGCCAGCAGCGTAGCCGCCCTTTTAAATGAGAGGGAGCTGTTTTTT
TRBD2	NA	TRBV28	TRBJ2-3	CASSAGLAGTTDTQYF	TGTGCCAGCAGTGCGGGACTAGCGGGGACCACAGATACGCAGTATTTT
NA	NA	TRBV19	TRBJ1-3	CASSSGGLGNTIYF	TGTGCCAGTAGCTCTGGGGGGCTTGGAAACACCATATATTTT
TRBD1	NA	TRBV3-1/TRBV3-2	TRBJ1-5	CASRNGQGHSNQPQHF	TGTGCCAGCAGGAACGGACAGGGACATAGCAATCAGCCCCAGCATTTT
NA	NA	TRBV18	TRBJ1-1	CASSPLVGRRNTEAFF	TGTGCCAGCTCACCACTCGTTGGCCGGAGGAACACTGAAGCTTTCTTT
NA	NA	TRBV28	TRBJ1-4	CASSSLGGTTNEKLFF	TGTGCCAGCAGTTCCTTGGGGGGCACAACTAATGAAAAACTGTTTTTT
TRBD1	NA	TRBV7-2	TRBJ2-7	CASSLAIGRTGVIYEQYF	TGTGCCAGCAGCTTAGCGATAGGAAGGACAGGGGTTATCTACGAGCAGTACTTC
NA	NA	TRBV6-1	TRBJ1-6	CASSEGSYSPLHF	TGTGCCAGCAGTGAGGGGAGTTATTCACCCCTCCACTTT
TRBD2	once	TRBV7-2	TRBJ2-2	CASSQGRLAGRTGELFF	TGTGCCAGCAGCCAGGGTCGGCTAGCGGGGCGCACCGGGGAGCTGTTTTTT
TRBD1	few	TRBV7-8	TRBJ2-2	CASNNVGTAVVGELFF	TGTGCCAGCAACAACGTTGGGACAGCCGTAGTAGGGGAGCTGTTTTTT
NA	NA	TRBV28	TRBJ2-1	CASLSVLRNEQFF	TGTGCCAGCCTTAGCGTTTTGCGCAATGAGCAGTTCTTC
TRBD1	NA	TRBV6-1	TRBJ1-1	CASSETGITEAFF	TGTGCCAGCAGTGAGACAGGGATCACTGAAGCTTTCTTT
NA	NA	TRBV10-3	TRBJ1-1	CAISGAGVAFF	TGTGCCATCAGTGGGGCAGGGGTGGCTTTCTTT